This TCR beta chain was sequenced during a study of blood T cells in healthy people across ages. As for the study in general: With template switching, about one barcoded beta molecule was captured per two T cells.

Ten or more counts support this clonotype. Alongside a J-beta primer mix, a sample-barcoded 5' primer served in a second PCR lasting roughly 7 to 11 cycles. Each sample yielded at least 3 million CDR3-containing paired-end reads. TCRdb fed the 5' RACE reads into MiXCR, producing one record per CDR3 protein. The table has about a million distinct CDR3 sequences, 30% to 40% seen once. Isolating PBMCs gave at least 6 million of these cells per sample. CDR1 SGHRS and CDR2 YFSETQ come from the germline V gene. Trimming pared 2 bases from V and 1 base from J, leaving 10 bases between. The CDR3 is 14 residues long.

Sequenced input: blood. The sequence was collected from a man aged 18 to 30 in good health. The V call is TRBV5-1, the J call TRBJ2-7; perhaps TRBD1 as D (6 bases). The CDR3 spells CASSLTGQSYEQYF. CDR3 nucleotide sequence: TGCGCCAGCAGCTTAACTGGACAGTCCTACGAGCAGTACTTC.